Listed below are T cell receptor beta chains from one sample, sequenced in a study of blood T cells in healthy people across ages. TCRdb recomputed calls from the 5' RACE reads with MiXCR, one row per CDR3 protein. This sample has under 2,000,000 distinct CDR3 sequences; around half occur once, and the top ten carry approximately 2.1%. Sequencing was performed on blood. The receptors were sampled from a woman aged 40 to 49 in good health. CDR3s leave out the opening cysteine and the closing phenylalanine or tryptophan. The order of the fields is V gene, D gene, CDR3 protein. A D gene is named only where the DNA matches it firmly.

v_call: TRBV7-2
d_call: TRBD1
cdr3_aa: ASSNRGQPQH

v_call: TRBV29-1
d_call: TRBD2
cdr3_aa: SVLGGEREYEQY

v_call: TRBV5-1
d_call: TRBD1
cdr3_aa: ASSSLGTGPETQY

v_call: TRBV11-1
d_call: TRBD2
cdr3_aa: VSSSPGEGHQETQY

v_call: TRBV7-9
d_call: -
cdr3_aa: ASSLAEGHINEQF

v_call: TRBV15
d_call: -
cdr3_aa: ATSRGAGTEDSPLH

v_call: TRBV7-2
d_call: -
cdr3_aa: ASSPRRGVNEQF

v_call: TRBV5-1
d_call: -
cdr3_aa: ASSWEILREQY

v_call: TRBV20-1
d_call: -
cdr3_aa: SASGGEKLF

v_call: TRBV4-3
d_call: -
cdr3_aa: ASSQAQVSYNEQF

v_call: TRBV9
d_call: -
cdr3_aa: ASSPPPPHPEQY

v_call: TRBV29-1
d_call: TRBD2
cdr3_aa: SVGGGTGSQY

v_call: TRBV20-1
d_call: -
cdr3_aa: SARPLTRPRY

v_call: TRBV28
d_call: -
cdr3_aa: ASSLPGECT

v_call: TRBV20-1
d_call: TRBD2
cdr3_aa: SAPRISGGAKSQETQY

v_call: TRBV9
d_call: TRBD1
cdr3_aa: ASSVAGQGSYNEQF

v_call: TRBV5-1
d_call: TRBD1
cdr3_aa: ASSLLVGQLGHEQF

v_call: TRBV7-2
d_call: -
cdr3_aa: ASSLSGGRMNTEAF

v_call: TRBV6-1
d_call: -
cdr3_aa: ASSKQYGVSYEQY